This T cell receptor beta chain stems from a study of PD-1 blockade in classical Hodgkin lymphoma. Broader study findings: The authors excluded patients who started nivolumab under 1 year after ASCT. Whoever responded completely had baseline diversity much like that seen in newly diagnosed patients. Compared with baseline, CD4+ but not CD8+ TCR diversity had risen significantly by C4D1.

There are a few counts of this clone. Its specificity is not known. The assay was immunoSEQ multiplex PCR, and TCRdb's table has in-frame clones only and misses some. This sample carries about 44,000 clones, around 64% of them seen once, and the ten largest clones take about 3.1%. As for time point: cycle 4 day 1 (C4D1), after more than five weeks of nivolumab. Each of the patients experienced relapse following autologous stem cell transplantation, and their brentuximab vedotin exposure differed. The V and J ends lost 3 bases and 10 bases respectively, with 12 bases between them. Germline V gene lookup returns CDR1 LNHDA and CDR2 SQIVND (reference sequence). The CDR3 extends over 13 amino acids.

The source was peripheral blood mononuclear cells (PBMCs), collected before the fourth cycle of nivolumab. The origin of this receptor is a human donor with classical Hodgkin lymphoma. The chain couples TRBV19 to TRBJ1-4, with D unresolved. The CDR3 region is CASSMGTEGKLFF. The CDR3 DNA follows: TGTGCCAGTAGTATGGGTACAGAAGGAAAACTGTTTTTT. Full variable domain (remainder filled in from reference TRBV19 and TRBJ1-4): DGGITQSPKYLFRKEGQNVTLSCEQNLNHDAMYWYRQDPGQGLRLIYYSQIVNDFQKGDIAEGYSVSREKKESFPLTVTSAQKNPTAFYLCASSMGTEGKLFFGSGTQLSVL.